The clone carrying this TCR beta chain was seen a single time. As yet, its antigen is unknown. The CDR3 totals 14 residues. V lost 3 bases to trimming and J lost 6 bases; unmatched junction nucleotides: 5. Germline V gene data show CDR1 as LNHDA and CDR2 as SQIVND (reference sequence). The sample belongs to a study of vaccination effects on CD4 cells after COVID-19. Study-wide background: There were a couple of convalescent patients who gave samples 16 days and one week before vaccination.

Some clones are missing from TCRdb's copy, which holds only in-frame ones; the method was immunoSEQ multiplex PCR. The sample has 40,000 or so clones, roughly 80% seen once; the top ten hold over 25%. General observations from the study: Clones that were induced by infection or by vaccine showed marked contraction late after vaccination.

Prior to sequencing, the ViraFEST assay stimulated PBMC with viral peptide pools, which expanded the antigen-specific CD4+ T cells. The authors isolated CD4+ T cells after roughly eleven days of culture. PCR-confirmed SARS-CoV-2 infection occurred in the person between March and December 2020. The sample here was CD4+ T cells from PBMCs cultured with a peptide pool, taken before COVID-19 vaccination. The receptor was isolated from a human donor who had a prior SARS-CoV-2 infection. The chain employs TRBV19 and TRBJ2-7, with 10 positions matching TRBD1. In DNA, the CDR3 is TGTGCCAGTAGTATGACAGGGGGCGTTTTCGAGCAGTACTTC. Translated, it gives CASSMTGGVFEQYF.